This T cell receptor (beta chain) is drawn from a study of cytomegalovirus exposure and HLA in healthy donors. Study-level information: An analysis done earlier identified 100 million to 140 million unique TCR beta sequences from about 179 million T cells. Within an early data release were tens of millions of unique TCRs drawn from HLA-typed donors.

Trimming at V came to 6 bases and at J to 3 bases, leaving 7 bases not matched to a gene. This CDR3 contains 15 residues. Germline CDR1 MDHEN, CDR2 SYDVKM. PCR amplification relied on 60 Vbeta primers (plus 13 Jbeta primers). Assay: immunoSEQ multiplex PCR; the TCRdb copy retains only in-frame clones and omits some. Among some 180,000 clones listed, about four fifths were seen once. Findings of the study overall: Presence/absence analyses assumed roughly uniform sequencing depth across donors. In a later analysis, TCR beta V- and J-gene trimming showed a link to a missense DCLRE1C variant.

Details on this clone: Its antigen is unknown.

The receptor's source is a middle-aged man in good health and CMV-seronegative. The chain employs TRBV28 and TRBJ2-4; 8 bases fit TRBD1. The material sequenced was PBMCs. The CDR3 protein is CASRLQGAGKNIQYF. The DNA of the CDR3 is TGTGCCAGCAGACTCCAGGGGGCAGGCAAAAACATTCAGTACTTC.